These 5 T cell receptor beta chains share one sample of origin, sequenced in a study of human T cells and chemical hapten exposure. Via MiXCR, TCRdb re-called the RACE reads, giving one row per CDR3 protein. The sample lists 380,000 or so distinct CDR3 sequences; 4.5% to 5.5% were seen once. The time point is: pre-sensitization, week 0. Treatment: therapeutic diphenylcyclopropenone sensitization with weekly scalp DPC. This material consisted of whole blood, taken in connection with sensitization to the hapten diphenylcyclopropenone (DPC). Source of these receptors: a woman between 18 and 29 years old with alopecia areata. Some clones in this sample may be carry-over from other donors' samples.

V gene TRBV5-4 combines with J gene TRBJ2-3; D might be TRBD1 or TRBD2, each matching 5 bases. The V and J ends lost 0 bases and 4 bases respectively, with 15 bases between them. There are 16 residues in the CDR3. Germline lookup yields CDR1 SGHNT and CDR2 YYREEE (reference sequence). CDR3 sequence: CASSLARASAADTQYF. In DNA, the CDR3 is TGTGCCAGCAGCTTGGCCAGGGCGTCAGCGGCAGATACGCAGTATTTT.

This clonotype was detected only a few times. The chain combines TRBV29-1 with TRBJ1-1; no reliable D call. Germline CDR1 SQVTM, CDR2 ANQGSEA. Trimming left V 5 bases short and J 0 bases short, with 10 bases between. The CDR3 consists of 13 residues. CDR3 amino acids: CSVMIKMNTEAFF. The CDR3, as DNA: TGCAGCGTTATGATAAAGATGAACACTGAAGCTTTCTTT.

The V gene is TRBV4-2, the J gene TRBJ2-1; TRBD2 matches 16 bases. This CDR3 has 20 amino acids. Germline CDR1 reads LGHNA; CDR2 reads YNFKEQ. J gave up 6 bases and V 4 bases, and 15 bases lay outside the gene matches. CDR3 amino acids: CASSPGTSGGALGGRNEQFF. The CDR3 nucleotides read TGTGCCAGCAGCCCAGGGACTAGCGGGGGGGCCCTCGGGGGGCGCAATGAGCAGTTCTTC.

This clonotype was recorded a few times. The rearrangement uses TRBV7-9 and TRBJ1-3, with a tentative D call TRBD1 (6 bases). CDR1 and CDR2 (germline): SEHNR, FQNEAQ (reference sequence). The CDR3 spans 17 residues. V was trimmed by 3 bases and J by 2 bases, leaving 17 bases between them. For the CDR3, the DNA is TGTGCCAGCAGCTTCCCGGACTCACAGGGCCCTGGAAACACCATATATTTT. Encoded protein: CASSFPDSQGPGNTIYF.

V gene TRBV12-3 or TRBV12-4 combines with J gene TRBJ1-1; a possible D gene is TRBD1 (5 bases). The ends were cut back, 1 base at V and 0 bases at J, with 21 bases in the middle. This CDR3 is built from 19 residues. This CDR3 reads CASSLGRGLGTRMNTEAFF. CDR3 DNA sequence: TGTGCCAGCAGTTTAGGCCGGGGCCTAGGCACTAGGATGAACACTGAAGCTTTCTTT.